A single sample gave rise to the 22 T cell receptor beta chains below, sequenced in a study of T cells in Graves' hyperthyroidism and ophthalmopathy. Amplified TCR beta CDR3 regions came from RNA transcripts. Carried out on the TCR CDR3, a first-round RT-PCR used the HTBI primer set. TCRdb ran MiXCR on the multiplex PCR reads and lists one entry per CDR3 protein. The data contain almost 350,000 distinct CDR3 sequences, 15% to 20% of them singletons. Input material: blood. These receptors all come from a woman aged 40 to 50 with Graves' ophthalmopathy.

This clonotype has a count of ten or more. The CDR3 bases are TGTGCCAGTAGTTTGCTCAGGGGGAGAGATCAGCCCCAGCATTTT. The encoded protein is CASSLLRGRDQPQHF. The chain links TRBV19 to TRBJ1-5, with 7 bases that match TRBD1. Per germline, CDR1 LNHDA and CDR2 SQIVND (reference sequence). The CDR3 runs 15 residues. The junction had 9 bases not matched to a gene; V was cut back by 5 bases and J by 5 bases. The full variable domain, in which reference TRBV19 and TRBJ1-5 provide the parts outside the CDR3, is DGGITQSPKYLFRKEGQNVTLSCEQNLNHDAMYWYRQDPGQGLRLIYYSQIVNDFQKGDIAEGYSVSREKKESFPLTVTSAQKNPTAFYLCASSLLRGRDQPQHFGDGTRLSIL.

This chain links TRBV6-1 with TRBJ1-5; D call uncertain. Germline-derived CDR1 and CDR2 are MNHNS and SASEGT. V was shortened by 0 bases and J by 3 bases, with 6 bases between the two germline ends. This CDR3 comprises 14 residues. The CDR3 loop reads CASSEAADNQPQHF. Written as DNA, the CDR3 is TGTGCCAGCAGTGAAGCGGCAGACAATCAGCCCCAGCATTTT.

This clonotype was seen many times. The rearrangement joins TRBV10-3 to TRBJ2-1; 10 bases fit TRBD2. Per the germline V gene, CDR1 is ENHRY and CDR2 is SYGVKD. V shed 5 bases, J shed 4 bases, and the junction held 2 bases outside the gene matches. This CDR3 is built from 14 residues. CDR3 DNA sequence: TGTGCCATCAGTACTAGCGGGAATTACAATGAGCAGTTCTTC. Amino acid sequence: CAISTSGNYNEQFF.

In this sample, this clonotype turned up many times. The V and J genes are TRBV7-8 and TRBJ2-2; 11 bases match TRBD1. The CDR3 has 17 amino acids. V gave up 5 bases and J gave up 5 bases; unmatched junction bases: 10. Germline CDR1 is SGHVS and CDR2 is FQNEAQ. The CDR3 region has the DNA TGTGCCAGCAGCCCGAGATTTGGACAGGGGGCTACCGGGGAGCTGTTTTTT. It translates to CASSPRFGQGATGELFF.

This clonotype was detected many times. J is TRBJ1-1 and V is TRBV5-1, with D hard to call. This CDR3 spans 15 amino acids. Per germline, CDR1 SGHRS and CDR2 YFSETQ. Trimming pared 0 bases from V and 1 base from J, leaving 10 bases between. The CDR3 bases are TGCGCCAGCAGCTTGGATCGCAGGAGGAACACTGAAGCTTTCTTT. Translating it yields CASSLDRRRNTEAFF.

This clonotype was recorded at least ten times. This rearrangement joins TRBV28 to TRBJ1-5, with 8 bases matching TRBD1. V shed 3 bases and J 4 bases; nucleotides not matched to a gene: 11. This CDR3 has 17 residues. The germline V gene encodes CDR1 MDHEN and CDR2 SYDVKM. The CDR3: CASSFPDRGKGNQPQHF. The CDR3, as DNA: TGTGCCAGCAGTTTCCCTGACAGGGGAAAAGGGAATCAGCCCCAGCATTTT.

In this sample, this clonotype turned up many times. The DNA of the CDR3 is TGTGCTGCGGGGGAAAATTACGAGCAGTACTTC. Translation gives CAAGENYEQYF. The chain has TRBV19 and TRBJ2-7; 7 bases line up with TRBD2. Germline assignment: CDR1 LNHDA and CDR2 SQIVND (reference sequence). This CDR3 is built from 11 residues.

This clonotype was detected many times. The chain couples TRBV27 to TRBJ2-7, with TRBD2 matching over 12 bases. Per the germline V gene, CDR1 is MNHEY and CDR2 is SMNVEV (reference sequence). The CDR3 contains 16 residues. J lost 5 bases, V lost 3 bases, and 8 bases had no gene match. The CDR3 region is CASSFLGLAGRHEQYF. The CDR3 nucleotides are TGTGCCAGCAGTTTTCTAGGACTAGCGGGACGGCACGAGCAGTACTTC.

This clonotype was recorded at least ten times. The gene calls are TRBV10-1 and TRBJ2-3; tentative D call: TRBD2 (6 bases). The CDR3 is 16 residues long. V shed 3 bases and J shed 4 bases, with 17 bases lying between them. Germline lookup yields CDR1 WNHNN and CDR2 SYGVQD (reference sequence). CDR3 in amino acids: CASSEYFGSGSDTQYF. The CDR3 DNA is TGCGCCAGCAGTGAATATTTCGGGAGTGGTTCAGATACGCAGTATTTT.

Ten or more counts support this clonotype. This chain uses TRBV19 with TRBJ2-2; 9 bases fit TRBD1. The CDR3 length is 15 residues. J lost 4 bases, V lost 4 bases, and 4 bases had no gene match. Germline V CDR1 and CDR2: LNHDA, SQIVND (reference sequence). The CDR3 sequence is CASSTGTGRTGELFF. As DNA, the CDR3 is TGTGCCAGTAGTACCGGGACAGGGCGCACCGGGGAGCTGTTTTTT.

At least ten counts were recorded for this clonotype. A single base separates this from a much larger clone, so it may be a read error. This chain uses TRBV11-2 with TRBJ1-1; possible D gene TRBD1, 5 bases. Trimming left V 8 bases short and J 1 base short, with 11 bases between. This CDR3 has 13 residues. From germline, CDR1 is SGHAT and CDR2 FQNNGV. CDR3 region: CASGSQGNTEAFF. DNA for the CDR3: TGTGCCAGCGGGTCCCAGGGGAACACTGAAGCTTTCTTT.

This clonotype was counted ten times or more. The chain has TRBV6-5 and TRBJ1-5; no clear D. The CDR3 has 14 residues. Per the germline V gene, CDR1 is MNHEY and CDR2 is SVGAGI. Trimming pared 5 bases from V and 6 bases from J, leaving 14 bases between. The CDR3 reads CASSPEEAGQPQHF. The CDR3 DNA reads TGTGCCAGCAGTCCAGAGGAAGCGGGTCAGCCCCAGCATTTT.

This clonotype has at least ten counts. This chain links TRBV6-2 or TRBV6-3 with TRBJ1-1, with 12 nucleotides matching TRBD1. CDR1 and CDR2 (germline): MNHEY, SVGEGT. V gave up 0 bases and J gave up 0 bases; unmatched junction bases: 11. The CDR3 sequence is 20 residues long. The CDR3 DNA reads as TGTGCCAGCAGTTACTCGAGGGGGACAGGGGGCGTTCGGATGAACACTGAAGCTTTCTTT. Its translation is CASSYSRGTGGVRMNTEAFF.

Many counts were recorded for this clonotype. The CDR3 loop is CAWSAGQTFGYTF. CDR3 DNA: TGTGCCTGGAGTGCCGGACAGACTTTTGGCTACACCTTC. The chain combines TRBV30 with TRBJ1-2, with a weak D call TRBD1 (6 bases). V lost 1 base, J lost 7 bases, and 13 bases lay in between. The CDR3 spans 13 residues. Germline V gene lookup returns CDR1 GTSNPN and CDR2 SVGIG (reference sequence). Full variable domain (remainder filled in from reference TRBV30 and TRBJ1-2): SQTIHQWPATLVQPVGSPLSLECTVEGTSNPNLYWYRQAAGRGLQLLFYSVGIGQISSEVPQNLSASRPQDRQFILSSKKLLLSDSGFYLCAWSAGQTFGYTFGSGTRLTVV.

This clonotype occurred many times. The chain couples TRBV5-1 to TRBJ2-5; 7 nucleotides align to TRBD2. There are 13 residues in the CDR3. The V gene end was trimmed by 4 bases and the J gene end by 4 bases; junction bases not matched to a gene: 4. The germline V gene encodes CDR1 SGHRS and CDR2 YFSETQ. CDR3 sequence (DNA): TGCGCCAGCAGCGAACCGGGAGGAGAGACCCAGTACTTC. Its translation: CASSEPGGETQYF.

About this clonotype: The junction and the germline gene differ at one end; a read error may be behind it. The V call is TRBV7-2, the J call TRBJ1-1; D is uncertain. The germline V gene has CDR1 SGHTA and CDR2 FQGNSA. CDR3 length equals 14 residues. CDR3 region: CASSPVSRNTEAYF. The CDR3 bases are TGTGCCAGCAGCCCCGTAAGCAGGAACACTGAAGCTTACTTT.

This clonotype was seen many times. The rearrangement uses TRBV12-3 or TRBV12-4 and TRBJ1-1; TRBD1 agrees at 7 bases. The CDR3 spans 16 residues. The trim removed 6 bases at V and 7 bases at J, leaving 17 bases unmatched. The CDR3 protein is CASSNSQRGRLNEAFF. In DNA form, the CDR3 reads TGTGCCAGCAGCAACTCCCAGAGGGGGCGATTAAATGAAGCTTTCTTT.

This clonotype occurred many times. This chain links TRBV28 with TRBJ1-2; tentative D call: TRBD1 (6 bases). V was clipped by 7 bases and J by 8 bases, with 20 bases between them. Germline lookup yields CDR1 MDHEN and CDR2 SYDVKM. CDR3 size: 14 residues. CDR3 bases: TGTGCCAGCACCCCAACGGGGGGGCTTGGGGGCTACACCTTC. Residues: CASTPTGGLGGYTF.

This clonotype was counted ten times or more. V and J are TRBV2 and TRBJ1-1, with a weak D call TRBD1 (5 bases). CDR3 length equals 12 residues. V was cut by 9 bases and J by 2 bases, with 10 bases left in between. From germline, CDR1 is SNHLY and CDR2 FYNNEI. CDR3 region: CASLWDNTEAFF. For the CDR3, the DNA is TGTGCCAGTCTGTGGGACAACACTGAAGCTTTCTTT.

The chain has TRBV27 and TRBJ2-5; 12 bases align to TRBD2. In germline, CDR1 is MNHEY, CDR2 SMNVEV (reference sequence). This CDR3 spans 17 amino acids. V shed 6 bases and J 5 bases; nucleotides not matched to a gene: 13. Here the CDR3 reads CASSRRLAGAVGETQYF. The CDR3 nucleotides are TGTGCCAGCAGCCGCCGACTAGCGGGAGCGGTTGGGGAGACCCAGTACTTC.

V gene TRBV28 combines with J gene TRBJ2-7; TRBD2 agrees at 9 bases. V dropped 2 bases and J dropped 6; count of bases not matched to a gene: 5. Germline CDR1 and CDR2: MDHEN and SYDVKM. CDR3 length equals 14 residues. CDR3 DNA: TGTGCCAGCAGTTTAACCAGCGGGAGGACCGAGCAGTACTTC. Protein sequence: CASSLTSGRTEQYF. The entire variable domain, with the rest obtained from reference TRBV28 and TRBJ2-7, is as follows: DVKVTQSSRYLVKRTGEKVFLECVQDMDHENMFWYRQDPGLGLRLIYFSYDVKMKEKGDIPEGYSVSREKKERFSLILESASTNQTSMYLCASSLTSGRTEQYFGPGTRLTVT.

Remarks on this clonotype: A much larger clone is a single base away; this may be a read error. The genes are TRBV6-5 and TRBJ2-7; the D gene is possibly TRBD1 (6 bases). Trimming took off 1 base at V and 3 bases at J, with 10 bases between the two ends. Germline lookup yields CDR1 MNHEY and CDR2 SVGAGI. The CDR3 contains 14 residues. The DNA of the CDR3 is TGTGCCAGCAGTTACTTCCCGGACAGCTACGAGCAGTACTTC. As protein: CASSYFPDSYEQYF.